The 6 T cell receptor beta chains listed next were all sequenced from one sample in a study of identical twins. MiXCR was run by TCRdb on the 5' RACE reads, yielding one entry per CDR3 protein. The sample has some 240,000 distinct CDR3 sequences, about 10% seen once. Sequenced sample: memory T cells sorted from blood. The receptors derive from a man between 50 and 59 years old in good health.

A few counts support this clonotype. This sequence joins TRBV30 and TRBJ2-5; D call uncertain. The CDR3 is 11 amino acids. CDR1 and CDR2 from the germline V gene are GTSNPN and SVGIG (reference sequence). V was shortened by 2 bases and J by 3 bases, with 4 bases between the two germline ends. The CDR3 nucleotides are TGTGCCTGGAGTCCCGAAGAGACCCAGTACTTC. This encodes CAWSPEETQYF.

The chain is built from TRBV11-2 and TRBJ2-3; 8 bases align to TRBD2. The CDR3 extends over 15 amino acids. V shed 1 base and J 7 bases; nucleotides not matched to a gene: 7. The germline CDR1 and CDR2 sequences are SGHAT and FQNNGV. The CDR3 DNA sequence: TGTGCCAGCAGCTTAGGTCGCGGGGGGCCACATACGCAGTATTTT. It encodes CASSLGRGGPHTQYF.

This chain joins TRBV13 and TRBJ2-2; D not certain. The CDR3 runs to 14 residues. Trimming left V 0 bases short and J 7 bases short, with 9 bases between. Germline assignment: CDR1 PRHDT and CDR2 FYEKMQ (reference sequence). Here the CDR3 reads CASSLGTKGGELFF. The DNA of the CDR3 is TGTGCCAGCAGCTTAGGGACGAAAGGCGGGGAGCTGTTTTTT.

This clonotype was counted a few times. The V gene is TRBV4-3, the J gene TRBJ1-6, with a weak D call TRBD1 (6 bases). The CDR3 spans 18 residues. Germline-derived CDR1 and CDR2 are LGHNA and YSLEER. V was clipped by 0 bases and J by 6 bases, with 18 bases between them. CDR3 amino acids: CASSQEVRGGIGNSPLHF. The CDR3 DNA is TGCGCCAGCAGCCAAGAAGTGAGGGGGGGAATTGGTAATTCACCCCTCCACTTT.

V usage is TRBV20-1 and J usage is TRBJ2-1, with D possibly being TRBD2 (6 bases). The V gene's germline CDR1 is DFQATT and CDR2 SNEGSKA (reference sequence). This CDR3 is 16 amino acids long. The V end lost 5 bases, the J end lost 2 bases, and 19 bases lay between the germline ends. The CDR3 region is CSAGLPPTSTYNEQFF. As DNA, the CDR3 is TGCAGTGCTGGGTTGCCCCCCACTAGCACCTACAATGAGCAGTTCTTC.

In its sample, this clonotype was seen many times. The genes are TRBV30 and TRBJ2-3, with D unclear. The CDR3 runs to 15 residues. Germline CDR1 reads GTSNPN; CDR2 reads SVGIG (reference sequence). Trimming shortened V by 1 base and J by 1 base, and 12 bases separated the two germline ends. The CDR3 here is CAWSALGSRTDTQYF. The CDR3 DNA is TGTGCCTGGAGTGCGCTAGGTTCCCGCACAGATACGCAGTATTTT.